A selection of T cell receptor beta chains follows, all from one sample in a study of identical twins. TCRdb re-analysed the 5' RACE reads in MiXCR, keeping a single row per CDR3 protein. Of around 230,000 distinct CDR3 sequences in the sample, less than 10% were seen once. Material for sequencing was memory (CD45RO+) T cells sorted from blood. Receptors were obtained from a woman between 18 and 29 years old in good health. Both conserved end residues are part of each CDR3. The order of the fields is clone size, D gene, J gene, V gene, CDR3 DNA, CDR3 protein. The D gene is left open where the match is weak. Only some rows state a clone size, as once, few, many or a class for expanded clones.

. | . | TRBJ2-2 | TRBV7-9 | TGTGCCAGCAGTGATTCCGGGACCTCCGGGGAGCTGTTTTTT | CASSDSGTSGELFF
few | . | TRBJ1-3 | TRBV20-1 | TGCAGTGCCTACCGAGGGACTGGAAACACCATATATTTT | CSAYRGTGNTIYF
. | . | TRBJ2-2 | TRBV25-1 | TGTGCCAGCAGTGAGCCGAACTTTTCGGGATTTCAAGGGTTCACCGGGGAGCTGTTTTTT | CASSEPNFSGFQGFTGELFF
many | . | TRBJ2-5 | TRBV12-3/TRBV12-4 | TGTGCCAGCAGTCAAACAGGGGAGGGAGAGACCCAGTACTTC | CASSQTGEGETQYF
few | . | TRBJ1-1 | TRBV12-3/TRBV12-4 | TGTGCCAGCTGTATTTCTCCGAAGACATCGAACACTGAAGCTTTCTTT | CASCISPKTSNTEAFF
. | . | TRBJ2-2 | TRBV7-9 | TGTGCCAGCAGCCCCTGGGGGGAGCTGTTTTTT | CASSPWGELFF
. | . | TRBJ2-4 | TRBV25-1 | TGTGCCAGCAGTGAGACAGGAGGAAAAATGGGTCGGGACATTCAGTACTTC | CASSETGGKMGRDIQYF
. | . | TRBJ1-2 | TRBV5-6 | TGTGCCAGCAGCTTGGGAAGGGGCGGTGGCTACACCTTC | CASSLGRGGGYTF
. | . | TRBJ1-3 | TRBV11-3 | TGTGCCAGCAGCTTGATGAACTCTGGAAACACCATATATTTT | CASSLMNSGNTIYF
few | TRBD1 | TRBJ2-7 | TRBV29-1 | TGCAGCGTTGAAGGGACAGGGTTCGACGAGCAGTACTTC | CSVEGTGFDEQYF
many | . | TRBJ2-1 | TRBV7-8 | TGTGCCAGCAGCTTTAGCGGTGAGCAGTTCTTC | CASSFSGEQFF
medium-sized | TRBD1 | TRBJ2-4 | TRBV25-1 | TGTGCCAGCAGTGGGGACAGCAAAAACATTCAGTACTTC | CASSGDSKNIQYF
. | TRBD2 | TRBJ2-2 | TRBV2 | TGTGCCAGCAGTATTAGCGGGAGAATGACCGGGGAGCTGTTTTTT | CASSISGRMTGELFF
few | . | TRBJ2-2 | TRBV5-6 | TGTGCCAGCAGCTTGTATCCGGGCGAATCCGGGGAGCTGTTTTTT | CASSLYPGESGELFF